This entry concerns a single TCR beta chain. This CDR3 is built from 15 residues. CDR1 and CDR2 (germline): SNHLY, FYNNEI. V lost 7 bases and J lost 4; bases outside the gene matches: 9. This sample is drawn from a study of blood T cell repertoires in COVID-19. The cohort comprised adults aged about 18 to 90 years residing in 24 US areas. Donors were grouped by their self-reported clinical history. This table comes from immunoSEQ multiplex PCR, and its TCRdb copy is limited to in-frame clones, with some not included. The sample has a few hundred thousand clones; 70% to 90% are singletons. This chain connects TRBV2 to TRBJ2-2; 7 bases agree with TRBD2. The TCR sequence derives from a woman aged 25-40 years who had recovered from COVID-19. The sequenced material came from PBMCs or T cells enriched from blood (not recorded which). The CDR3 spells CASTPRASGTGELFF. The CDR3 coding sequence is TGTGCCAGCACCCCGAGGGCTAGCGGCACCGGGGAGCTGTTTTTT.